This section outlines one T cell receptor (beta chain) sequence together with its context. Its antigen remains unidentified. Base qualities were left out, and no much larger clone turns up one base away. The CDR3 holds 16 amino acids from the cysteine to the phenylalanine. Here the CDR3 DNA is all that survives: 48 bases in frame from base 1. Sequences SGDLS (CDR1) and YYNGEE (CDR2) are obtained from the germline V gene. Relative to germline, V is missing 4 bases and J is missing 3 bases, with 8 bases of the junction outside any gene match. This sample is part of a study of blood T cell repertoires in COVID-19 (dated by TCRdb to 2019 to 2021). Regarding the study in general: The collaborator samples originated in the United States, Italy and Spain and spanned the acute and convalescent phases of COVID-19. The material from the prospective study consisted of cDNA or gDNA derived from T cells, B-cell-depleted T cells, or PBMCs. Deeply sampled blood TCRbeta repertoires from subjects exposed to, actively infected with, or recovered from COVID-19 were included in the dataset. The repertoires were released in a freely available public database meant as a resource for research on the immune response to SARS-CoV-2. Samples came from the ongoing ImmuneRACE study (first 160 participants) plus 1,254 subjects from 6 global collaborators. A de-identified subject ID, COVID-19 status, age in years and sex were almost always included in the sample metadata. Where available, HLA class I and class II types were obtained from metadata supplied by the sample provider rather than from assay-based typing.

The immunoSEQ Assay, a bias-controlled multiplex PCR, was used to amplify TCRbeta CDR3 regions from genomic DNA. In the authors' own workflow: The number of nucleated cells in each sample was estimated by amplification of reference gene primers within the assay. To quantify the absolute abundance of each unique TCRbeta CDR3 rearrangement, sequence reads were collapsed and filtered. For each sample, productive Simpson clonality was calculated as the square root of Simpson's diversity index across productive rearrangements. TCRdb mirrors the immuneACCESS table, restricted to in-frame sequences. Some clones are absent from its copies; in checked studies, under half trace to an unresolved V gene, and the reason for the others is unknown. From that table come the V and J calls and clone size; the DNA was used to work out D and trimming. The sample profile shows approximately 50,000 clones; over 70% of them were found once. Of the sample, about 3% falls within the top ten clones.

Summary of the overall study and its limitations: The amount of clinical and demographic metadata varied by source and participant and was provided uncurated.

Collaborating institutions collected whole blood in K2EDTA tubes following their own protocols. Collaborator samples were shipped for TCRbeta analysis as frozen whole blood, isolated PBMCs, or DNA extracted from either sample type. The chain is assembled from TRBV9 and TRBJ2-2, and TRBD1 matches 8 of the central bases. Material for sequencing was peripheral blood. The TCR was taken from a human donor in a cohort sampled during active COVID-19. The nucleotide sequence is given as TGTGCCAGCAGCCCACTACAGGGGGGACACACCGGGGAGCTGTTTTTT. Its translation reads: CASSPLQGGHTGELFF.